The clone carrying this TCR beta chain was observed many times. The data were taken from a study of low-dose radiotherapy and immunotherapy resistance in tumors. Time point denoted: before trial treatment. The CDR3 has 13 amino acids. The V and J ends lost 4 bases and 5 bases respectively, with 9 bases between them. Germline values: CDR1 LNHDA, CDR2 SQIVND (reference sequence). With TRAV- and TRBV-specific primers, first-strand cDNA was made, covering the alpha and beta chains. Using a constant-region primer together with a V-primer adapter, TCRs were subjected to 15 to 20 PCR cycles of amplification. TCRdb reprocessed the reads via MiXCR and lists one record per CDR3 protein. The sample shows 70,000 to 90,000 distinct CDR3 sequences, 18% of them seen only once.

The clonotype originates from a male donor with prostate cancer. The starting material was PBMCs, obtained before treatment. The chain combines TRBV19 with TRBJ1-5; D ambiguous. This CDR3 reads CASSSTRHQPQHF. In DNA, the CDR3 is TGTGCCAGTAGTAGTACAAGACATCAGCCCCAGCATTTT.